This T cell receptor (beta chain) came from a study of PD-L1 blockade in urothelial cancer (dated by TCRdb to between 2016 and 2019). With respect to the entire study: Every patient began therapy in about 2014 and was given atezolizumab 1,200 mg intravenously every 3 weeks. About nine tenths of the roughly 29 patients were identified as males with urothelial cancer of bladder origin, and a prior smoking history was reported by 18 of 29 patients. Patients had an ECOG performance status of 0 or 1 and had received between 0 and 3 prior chemotherapy regimens. Blood samples were analyzed at 3 weeks after treatment start (second dose) and at 6 weeks after treatment start. Blood samples gave median yields of approximately 130,000 T cells and around 88,000 unique TCRs, along with a median clonality of approximately 0.084. The study was an exploratory multi-omic analysis of somatic, immune and clinical correlates of response to PD-L1 blockade with atezolizumab in urothelial cancer. TCR sequencing covered pretreatment tumor samples and matched, serially collected peripheral blood taken before and after atezolizumab treatment. Progression-free survival longer than 6 months counted as durable clinical benefit, and TCR features were additionally tested against both progression-free and overall survival. Whole exome sequencing and RNA sequencing of pretreatment tumors were performed alongside TCR sequencing in the same patients. Roughly ten patients achieved durable clinical benefit and some 21 did not. Twenty-nine patients had pretreatment blood TCR-seq, roughly 25 had at least one posttreatment blood collection, and roughly 25 had tumor TCR-seq.

CDR1 and CDR2 are drawn from the germline V gene: MNHEY, SVGAGI. Including cysteine and phenylalanine, the CDR3 has 14 amino acids. The CDR3 DNA has 42 bases and is translated from base 1. At the junction V is shortened by 7 bases and J by 5 bases, with 17 bases in between. Synthetic TCR analog templates were spiked into each PCR to estimate absolute template abundance from read counts. Using the immunoSEQ assay, TCRbeta CDR3 regions were amplified from genomic DNA with bias-controlled V and J gene primers. Sequencing of rearranged TCRbeta segments was done at approximately 20X coverage. As for how the authors treated the data: Clustering was used to correct sequencing errors, and CDR3s were annotated against IMGT so that V, D and J genes could be assigned. Downstream analyses used only productive TCRbeta rearrangements and left out out-of-frame or stop-codon sequences. To compute clonality, Shannon entropy was normalized by the log of the number of unique productive sequences and then subtracted from one. Clones differing between time points or between blood and tumor were identified using Fisher's exact test with Benjamini-Hochberg correction, with an adjusted p below 0.01 applied as the threshold. TCRdb took over this immuneACCESS table, retaining in-frame rearrangements with V and J assigned. Such tables are incomplete; in checked studies, under half of the missing clones stem from an unresolved V gene, and the remainder is unexplained. Clonal size and the V and J genes are those of that table, whereas D and trimming came from the DNA. Recorded for this sample are some 100,000 clones; more than 70% of them occurred a single time. The ten largest clones take up roughly 0.97% of the sample.

The time point label for this specimen denotes: pretreatment peripheral blood. A total of some 30 patients with locally advanced or metastatic urothelial carcinoma, treated at Memorial Sloan Kettering on a trial protocol, made up the cohort. Peripheral blood mononuclear cells were collected pretreatment and during treatment, with between 1 and 8 total time points per patient. The Qiagen DNeasy Blood extraction kit was used to purify genomic DNA from total PBMCs and tumor samples. PBMCs were collected pretreatment and during treatment, and were isolated and stored as previously described. Here is what the overall study found, with its caveats: Greater expansion of tumor-associated TCR clones in peripheral blood 3 weeks after the start of treatment was observed in patients with durable benefit (n of about 21, p = 0.022). Because the sample size was small (n of about 27) and many exploratory analyses were performed, the results are intended to be hypothesis-generating. A pretreatment peripheral blood TCR clonality below the median was linked to improved progression-free and overall survival.

Regarding this clone: Its antigen remains unidentified. No base-level quality is on record; no much larger clone is a single base apart.

The sequence joins TRBV6-5 to TRBJ1-1; the D gene is not confidently resolved. Specimen: PBMCs, collected around atezolizumab (anti-PD-L1) treatment. The TCR was taken from a woman of 80 years or more with urothelial cancer. The CDR3 protein sequence reads: CASIRASGRTEAFF. The DNA sequence reads TGTGCCAGCATCCGGGCCTCGGGGAGGACTGAAGCTTTCTTT.